The 13 T cell receptor beta chains given below trace back to one sample, sequenced in a study. TCRdb re-called the RT-PCR reads with MiXCR, one entry per CDR3 protein. The sample yields 550,000 to 750,000 distinct CDR3 sequences, approximately 14% seen once. The specimen sequenced was memory CD4+ T cells from blood. The receptors originated from a female donor in good health, serving as a healthy control.

In its sample, this clonotype was seen many times. The chain recombines TRBV24-1 with TRBJ2-3; TRBD2 agrees at 11 bases. With 7 bases clipped from V and 9 bases from J, the junction kept 14 bases outside the gene matches. CDR1 and CDR2 from the germline V gene are KGHDR and SFDVKD. The length of the CDR3 is 16 residues. Written as DNA, the CDR3 is TGTGCCACCAGATCCGGGACTAGCGGATCACAGATAACGCAGTATTTT. Protein product: CATRSGTSGSQITQYF.

This clonotype was observed a handful of times. V gene TRBV7-2 combines with J gene TRBJ1-1, with a possible D match to TRBD1 (6 bases). Germline V gene lookup returns CDR1 SGHTA and CDR2 FQGNSA. The length of the CDR3 is 14 residues. Trimming stripped 5 bases from V and 4 bases from J, with 14 bases between. DNA for the CDR3: TGTGCCAGCAGCAGTACAGGGATTTCCACTGAAGCTTTCTTT. Translation gives CASSSTGISTEAFF.

Regarding this clonotype: This could be a read error, since a much larger clone is one nucleotide away. V and J are TRBV29-1 and TRBJ1-1, with TRBD1 matching over 10 bases. The germline CDR1 and CDR2 sequences are SQVTM and ANQGSEA. Trimming at V came to 6 bases and at J to 9 bases, leaving 10 bases not matched to a gene. This CDR3 is 13 amino acids long. The CDR3 spells CSVWDRGNGKAFF. For the CDR3, the DNA is TGCAGCGTCTGGGACAGGGGAAACGGTAAAGCTTTCTTT.

This clonotype was seen a handful of times. J is TRBJ2-1 and V is TRBV10-3; D uncertain. Trimming removed 3 bases from V and 6 bases from J, with 9 bases in between. Germline CDR1 and CDR2: ENHRY and SYGVKD. CDR3 length: 13 amino acids. The CDR3 is CAISEGNTNEQFF. CDR3 coding DNA: TGTGCCATCAGTGAAGGGAACACCAATGAGCAGTTCTTC.

Comments on this clonotype: This may be a read error, as it is one base from a much larger clone. The CDR3 nucleotides are TGCAGTGCTAGAGATCAAGGGGAAACTGACTATGGCTACACCTTC. This sequence encodes CSARDQGETDYGYTF. This chain connects TRBV20-1 to TRBJ1-2, with TRBD1 as a possible D gene (5 bases). Trimming cost V 0 bases and J 3 bases, with 14 bases left between them. There are 15 residues in the CDR3. Germline values: CDR1 DFQATT, CDR2 SNEGSKA (reference sequence).

This clonotype occurred many times. This rearrangement joins TRBV5-1 to TRBJ2-7, with 12 nucleotides matching TRBD2. J gave up 0 bases and V 0 bases, and 1 base lay outside the gene matches. This CDR3 has 16 residues. Germline V gene data show CDR1 as SGHRS and CDR2 as YFSETQ. CDR3 region: CASSLGLAGDSYEQYF. CDR3 nucleotide sequence: TGCGCCAGCAGCTTGGGACTAGCGGGAGACTCCTACGAGCAGTACTTC.

This clonotype has just a few counts. The rearrangement links TRBV5-1 to TRBJ2-5, with D unclear. V was shortened by 1 base and J by 0 bases, with 7 bases between the two germline ends. There are 14 residues in the CDR3. Looked up from germline, CDR1 is SGHRS and CDR2 is YFSETQ. The CDR3 DNA reads TGCGCCAGCAGCTTGATAACGGACCAAGAGACCCAGTACTTC. Protein sequence: CASSLITDQETQYF.

This clonotype occurred many times. The chain recombines TRBV6-5 with TRBJ1-2, with D tentatively TRBD1 (5 bases). CDR3 length: 14 amino acids. Trimming removed 5 bases at V and 8 bases at J, with 18 bases between. Germline V gene lookup returns CDR1 MNHEY and CDR2 SVGAGI. This CDR3 is CASSPGPGPMGYTF. Written as DNA, the CDR3 is TGTGCCAGCAGTCCCGGCCCGGGACCTATGGGCTACACCTTC.

This clonotype was detected many times. The chain employs TRBV12-3 or TRBV12-4 and TRBJ2-7; 10 nucleotides align to TRBD2. The CDR3 is made up of 14 amino acids. Unmatched junction bases numbered 4, after V lost 2 bases and J lost 6 bases. DNA for the CDR3: TGTGCCAGCAGTTTACGCCTAGCGGGAGCCGAGCAGTACTTC. Amino acid sequence: CASSLRLAGAEQYF.

This clonotype has just a few counts. The chain combines TRBV5-1 with TRBJ1-5, with D maybe TRBD1 (6 bases). This CDR3 is built from 15 residues. The ends were cut back, 2 bases at V and 0 bases at J, with 9 bases in the middle. In germline, CDR1 is SGHRS, CDR2 YFSETQ. CDR3 sequence: CASSFPQGSNQPQHF. The CDR3 nucleotides read TGCGCCAGCAGCTTTCCACAGGGTAGCAATCAGCCCCAGCATTTT.

This clonotype was recorded many times. Its ends do not fully match the called genes, so a read error is possible. The chain recombines TRBV20-1 with TRBJ2-3; perhaps D is TRBD1 or TRBD2 (5 bases each). In germline, CDR1 is DFQATT, CDR2 SNEGSKA (reference sequence). The CDR3 spans 12 residues. The CDR3 loop reads CSAWDDTYTQYF. The CDR3 DNA is TGCAGTGCTTGGGACGACACATATACGCAGTATTTT.

The chain carries TRBV20-1 and TRBJ1-2, with 8 positions matching TRBD1. CDR3 length equals 14 residues. Looked up from germline, CDR1 is DFQATT and CDR2 is SNEGSKA (reference sequence). V shed 0 bases and J 7 bases; nucleotides not matched to a gene: 7. The CDR3 loop is CSAREAQGARGYTF. The CDR3 bases are TGCAGTGCTAGAGAAGCTCAGGGGGCGCGTGGCTACACCTTC.

This chain connects TRBV7-6 to TRBJ2-1; 16 bases match TRBD2. The germline V gene has CDR1 SGHVS and CDR2 FNYEAQ. This CDR3 has 18 residues. The V gene end was trimmed by 3 bases and the J gene end by 6 bases; junction bases not matched to a gene: 8. CDR3 sequence: CASSFDQGLAGGGNEQFF. Written as DNA, the CDR3 is TGTGCCAGCAGCTTTGATCAGGGACTAGCGGGAGGGGGCAATGAGCAGTTCTTC.